Shown below are 28 T cell receptor beta chains from a single sample sequenced in a study of T cell repertoires in ileal Crohn's disease. TCRdb keeps only in-frame clones here, not all; method: immunoSEQ multiplex PCR. The table includes 3,500 to 4,500 clones, 72% detected once. Sequencing was performed on ileal tissue. These receptors were taken from an adult with Crohn's disease.

The chain recombines TRBV19 with TRBJ2-7; 7 bases are a match to TRBD1. Germline V gene sequence: CDR1 LNHDA, CDR2 SQIVND (reference sequence). The V segment lost 5 bases and the J segment 3 bases; nucleotides outside the gene matches: 7. CDR3 length: 14 amino acids. CDR3 in amino acids: CASSPRGRVYEQYV. In nucleotides, the CDR3 is TGTGCCAGTAGTCCAAGGGGGCGCGTCTACGAGCAGTACGTC.

The gene calls are TRBV11-3 and TRBJ2-5; TRBD1 aligns across 7 bases. The CDR3 is made up of 15 amino acids. Germline V CDR1 and CDR2: SGHNT, YENEEA. The V and J ends lost 1 base and 5 bases, in that order; junction bases with no gene match: 7. CDR3 nucleotide sequence: TGTGCCAGCAGCTTAGGTCGGGCAGGGGGTGAGACCCAGTACTTC. Translating gives CASSLGRAGGETQYF.

The chain combines TRBV7-2 with TRBJ1-2; 7 nucleotides agree with TRBD1. V trimming: 5 bases; J trimming: 4 bases; junction bases outside the gene matches: 7. The CDR3 sequence is 14 residues long. Germline loops: CDR1 SGHTA, CDR2 FQGNSA. The CDR3 bases are TGTGCCAGCAGCGCGGGGACAGTTGGCTATGGCTACACCTTC. Translated: CASSAGTVGYGYTF.

The chain couples TRBV18 to TRBJ1-1; 10 nucleotides line up with TRBD1. Germline V gene data show CDR1 as KGHSH and CDR2 as LQKENI. J lost 11 bases, V lost 3 bases, and 9 bases had no gene match. The CDR3 covers 14 residues. CDR3 bases: TGTGCCAGCTCACCCGAGGGACAGGGGAGCACGGCTTTCTTT. This encodes CASSPEGQGSTAFF.

In its sample, this clone was seen a few times. The chain is built from TRBV19 and TRBJ2-1, with D possibly being TRBD1 (5 bases). V was clipped by 0 bases and J by 8 bases, with 14 bases between them. The CDR3 contains 15 residues. Germline V gene lookup returns CDR1 LNHDA and CDR2 SQIVND (reference sequence). CDR3 residues: CASSIDRARFDEQFF. The CDR3 coding sequence is TGTGCCAGTAGTATAGACAGGGCAAGATTCGATGAGCAGTTCTTC.

The chain links TRBV30 to TRBJ2-1; 9 nucleotides agree with TRBD2. The J segment lost 8 bases and the V segment lost 0 bases, leaving 8 bases of the junction unmatched. Per germline, CDR1 GTSNPN and CDR2 SVGIG (reference sequence). The CDR3 loop spans 15 amino acids. The CDR3 nucleotides read TGTGCCTGGAGTGTTGGAGCGGGAGGTAGGGATGAGCAGTTCTTC. This sequence encodes CAWSVGAGGRDEQFF.

A few counts support this clone. Its ends do not fully match the called genes, so a read error is possible. This rearrangement joins TRBV5-1 to TRBJ1-1; no clear D. The CDR3 runs to 14 residues. CDR1 SGHRS and CDR2 YFSETQ come from the germline V gene. The CDR3 is CASSPQTVDTEAFF. In DNA form, the CDR3 reads TGTGCCAGCAGCCCGCAGACTGTAGACACTGAAGCTTTCTTT.

The chain employs TRBV19 and TRBJ2-3, with D possibly matching TRBD2 (5 bases). The CDR3 consists of 13 residues. The V gene's germline CDR1 is LNHDA and CDR2 SQIVND (reference sequence). Trimming removed 8 bases from V and 1 base from J, with 10 bases in between. This CDR3 reads CASLSGRTDTQYF. The CDR3, as DNA: TGTGCCAGTTTGAGCGGTCGCACAGATACGCAGTATTTT. Combining the CDR3 with reference TRBV19 and TRBJ2-3 gives the whole variable domain DGGITQSPKYLFRKEGQNVTLSCEQNLNHDAMYWYRQDPGQGLRLIYYSQIVNDFQKGDIAEGYSVSREKKESFPLTVTSAQKNPTAFYLCASLSGRTDTQYFGPGTRLTVL.

Only a few counts were recorded for this clone. The chain employs TRBV11-3 and TRBJ2-1; D might be TRBD2 (6 bases). CDR1 and CDR2 from the germline V gene are SGHNT and YENEEA. With 1 base removed from V and 6 bases from J, the gap between germline ends came to 7 bases. The CDR3 is 13 amino acids. CDR3 nucleotides: TGTGCCAGCAGCTTAGTGGGGGGCAATGAGCAGTTCTTC. Translated: CASSLVGGNEQFF.

Only one count was recorded for this clone. The V call is TRBV7-2, the J call TRBJ2-1, with 16 bases matching TRBD2. With V trimmed by 1 base and J by 2 bases, 2 bases remained unmatched. This CDR3 comprises 18 residues. Germline loops: CDR1 SGHTA, CDR2 FQGNSA. The CDR3: CASSLVGTSGGAYNEQFF. DNA for the CDR3: TGTGCCAGCAGCTTAGTAGGGACTAGCGGGGGGGCCTACAATGAGCAGTTCTTC.

The sample holds one count of this clone. V usage is TRBV19 and J usage is TRBJ2-5, with TRBD1 matching 7 bases. The last part of the DNA fits TRBJ2-7 better; the J call may be wrong. The CDR3 has 15 amino acids. Germline values: CDR1 LNHDA, CDR2 SQIVND (reference sequence). The DNA for the CDR3 is TGTGCCAGTAGTGCCTCCTCCGGGACAGCCTACGAGCAGTACTTC. Its translation is CASSASSGTAYEQYF.

This clone showed up just once. The rearrangement joins TRBV6-4 to TRBJ2-3, with 10 bases that match TRBD2. Per the germline V gene, CDR1 is MRHNA and CDR2 is SNTAGT. J gave up 5 bases and V 3 bases, and 14 bases lay outside the gene matches. The CDR3 consists of 18 residues. The CDR3 DNA reads TGTGCCAGCAGTGAATCAGGGCTAGCGGGGGCCGGAGGAGATACGCAGTATTTT. Translating it yields CASSESGLAGAGGDTQYF.

This clone has only a few counts. The chain carries TRBV5-1 and TRBJ1-1, with D possibly TRBD1 on 5 matching bases. Germline loops: CDR1 SGHRS, CDR2 YFSETQ. V lost 0 bases and J lost 4, with 7 bases in between. This CDR3 has 13 residues. The CDR3 spells CASSLGQLTEAFF. In nucleotides, the CDR3 is TGCGCCAGCAGCTTGGGACAGCTCACTGAAGCTTTCTTT.

The chain couples TRBV6-5 to TRBJ2-7; 10 nucleotides match TRBD2. Germline V gene lookup returns CDR1 MNHEY and CDR2 SVGAGI. The J segment lost 5 bases and the V segment lost 8 bases, leaving 9 bases of the junction unmatched. CDR3 size: 14 residues. The CDR3 DNA reads TGTGCCAGCTTCCCTAGCGGGAGACCCCACGAGCAGTACGTC. It yields the protein CASFPSGRPHEQYV.

The chain couples TRBV15 to TRBJ2-2; maybe TRBD1 (6 bases). Trimming removed 5 bases at V and 5 bases at J, with 18 bases between. Germline V lookup: CDR1 LNHNV, CDR2 YYDKDF (reference sequence). This CDR3 comprises 16 residues. The CDR3 nucleotides read TGTGCCACCAGCCCCAGACAGGCGAGCTGGACCGGGGAGCTGTTTTTT. Translating gives CATSPRQASWTGELFF.

This clone turned up a few times. The chain joins TRBV4-3 to TRBJ2-6; D gene ambiguous. This CDR3 spans 17 amino acids. V shed 1 base and J shed 0 bases, with 10 bases lying between them. Germline CDR1 reads LGHNA; CDR2 reads YSLEER. The CDR3 here is CASSQGSQISGANVLTF. In nucleotides, the CDR3 is TGCGCCAGCAGCCAAGGTTCGCAGATCTCTGGGGCCAACGTCCTGACTTTC.

The chain is built from TRBV2 and TRBJ1-2, with 11 bases aligning to TRBD1. CDR3 length: 13 amino acids. Germline CDR1 reads SNHLY; CDR2 reads FYNNEI. With 6 bases clipped from V and 7 bases from J, the junction kept 4 bases outside the gene matches. The DNA of the CDR3 is TGTGCCAGCAGGGGACAGGGGGAGAGTGGCTACACCTTC. Its protein product is CASRGQGESGYTF. Looking up the rest from reference TRBV2 and TRBJ1-2 gives the full variable domain: EPEVTQTPSHQVTQMGQEVILRCVPISNHLYFYWYRQILGQKVEFLVSFYNNEISEKSEIFDDQFSVERPDGSNFTLKIRSTKLEDSAMYFCASRGQGESGYTFGSGTRLTVV.

The genes are TRBV28 and TRBJ1-5; weak D call: TRBD1 (6 bases). There are 15 residues in the CDR3. The V end lost 6 bases, the J end lost 3 bases, and 15 bases lay between the germline ends. Germline V gene data show CDR1 as MDHEN and CDR2 as SYDVKM. The CDR3, as DNA: TGTGCCAGCAGGTTCCTAACAGGGAACAATCAGCCCCAGCATTTT. The encoded protein is CASRFLTGNNQPQHF.

The CDR3 loop is CASSSTGASGYNEQFF. CDR3 sequence (DNA): TGTGCCAGCAGCTCCACTGGGGCTAGCGGTTACAATGAGCAGTTCTTC. The chain has TRBV7-8 and TRBJ2-1, with 7 positions matching TRBD2. The germline V gene encodes CDR1 SGHVS and CDR2 FQNEAQ. With V trimmed by 4 bases and J by 4 bases, 10 bases remained unmatched. The CDR3 extends over 16 amino acids.

The chain is built from TRBV18 and TRBJ2-3; D gene uncertain. Trimming cost V 2 bases and J 2 bases, with 11 bases left between them. Germline V CDR1 and CDR2: KGHSH, LQKENI. The CDR3 has 15 amino acids. CDR3 sequence reads: CASSPTKDFTDTQYF. As DNA, the CDR3 is TGTGCCAGCTCACCAACTAAGGATTTCACAGATACGCAGTATTTT.

This clone was seen a handful of times. The chain combines TRBV5-1 with TRBJ1-2, with TRBD1 identical over 7 bases. The CDR3 is 13 amino acids. The germline V gene has CDR1 SGHRS and CDR2 YFSETQ. J gave up 3 bases and V 2 bases, and 1 base lay outside the gene matches. CDR3: CASSFTGDYGYTF. Here the CDR3 DNA reads TGCGCCAGCAGCTTTACAGGGGACTATGGCTACACCTTC.

This chain connects TRBV25-1 to TRBJ1-1; the D gene is possibly TRBD1 (6 bases). V gave up 1 base and J gave up 1 base, with 16 bases separating them. Germline V gene sequence: CDR1 MGHDK, CDR2 SYGVNS. The CDR3 is made up of 17 amino acids. The CDR3 here is CASSEWEGTSRNTEAFF. CDR3 in DNA: TGTGCCAGCAGTGAATGGGAAGGGACATCTAGGAACACTGAAGCTTTCTTT. Full variable domain (rest looked up from reference TRBV25-1 and TRBJ1-1): EADIYQTPRYLVIGTGKKITLECSQTMGHDKMYWYQQDPGMELHLIHYSYGVNSTEKGDLSSESTVSRIRTEHFPLTLESARPSHTSQYLCASSEWEGTSRNTEAFFGQGTRLTVV.

The chain recombines TRBV5-8 with TRBJ1-5; the match to TRBD1 covers 8 bases. Germline-derived CDR1 and CDR2 are SGHTS and YDEGEE. The length of the CDR3 is 15 residues. The junction had 8 bases not matched to a gene; V was cut back by 4 bases and J by 5 bases. CDR3 coding DNA: TGTGCCAGCAGCCCTTCAGGGGGCCTTTATCAGCCCCAGCATTTT. Residues: CASSPSGGLYQPQHF.

The chain is built from TRBV9 and TRBJ1-2, with 7 bases that match TRBD1. This CDR3 region has 14 residues. Trimming removed 3 bases from V and 2 bases from J; junction bases left unmatched: 4. Germline V gene sequence: CDR1 SGDLS, CDR2 YYNGEE. The CDR3 spells CASSGQGGNYGYTF. The CDR3 region has the DNA TGTGCCAGCAGCGGACAGGGTGGAAACTATGGCTACACCTTC.

This chain links TRBV5-1 with TRBJ1-2; 7 bases are a match to TRBD1. CDR1 is SGHRS, CDR2 YFSETQ, per germline. V dropped 5 bases and J dropped 6; count of bases not matched to a gene: 10. The CDR3 has 14 amino acids. CDR3 sequence: CASSLLGQLDGYTF. The DNA of the CDR3 is TGCGCCAGCAGTCTTTTGGGACAGCTGGATGGCTACACCTTC.

Note on this clone: One junction end does not reproduce the germline sequence, and a read error may be involved. CDR3 amino acids: CASSLEQGAYNEQFF. The CDR3 coding sequence is TGTGCCAGCAGCTTGGAGCAGGGGGCCTACAATGAGCAGTTCTTC. The rearrangement links TRBV5-1 to TRBJ2-1, with TRBD1 identical over 7 bases. The CDR3 covers 15 residues. The germline V gene encodes CDR1 SGHRS and CDR2 YFSETQ.

This clone is a singleton in its sample. V gene TRBV4-2 combines with J gene TRBJ1-1, with 9 bases fitting TRBD1. Trimming cost V 4 bases and J 5 bases; bases outside gene matches: 2. Germline CDR1 is LGHNA and CDR2 is YNFKEQ. There are 13 residues in the CDR3. The DNA of the CDR3 is TGTGCCAGCAGCCGCGACAGGGGGACTGAAGCTTTCTTT. Its translation: CASSRDRGTEAFF.

This chain connects TRBV18 to TRBJ2-6, with D possibly matching TRBD1 (5 bases). V gave up 8 bases and J gave up 0 bases, with 17 bases separating them. Germline-derived CDR1 and CDR2 are KGHSH and LQKENI. The CDR3 is 17 residues long. CDR3 in amino acids: CASPLAQVYSGANVLTF. CDR3 coding DNA: TGTGCCAGCCCTCTCGCACAGGTTTACTCTGGGGCCAACGTCCTGACTTTC.